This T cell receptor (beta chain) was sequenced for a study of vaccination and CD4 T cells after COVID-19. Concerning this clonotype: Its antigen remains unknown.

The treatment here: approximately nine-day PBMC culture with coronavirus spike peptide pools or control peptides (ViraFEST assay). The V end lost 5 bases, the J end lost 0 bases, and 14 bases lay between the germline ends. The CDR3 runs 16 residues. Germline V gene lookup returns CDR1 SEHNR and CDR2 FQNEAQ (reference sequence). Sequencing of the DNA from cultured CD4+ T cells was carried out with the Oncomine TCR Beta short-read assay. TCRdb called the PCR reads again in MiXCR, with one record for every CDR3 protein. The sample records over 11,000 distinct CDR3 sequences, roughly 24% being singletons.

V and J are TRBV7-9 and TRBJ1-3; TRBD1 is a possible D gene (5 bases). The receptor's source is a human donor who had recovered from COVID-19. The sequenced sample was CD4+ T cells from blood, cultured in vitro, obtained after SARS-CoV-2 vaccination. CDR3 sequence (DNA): TGTGCCAGCAGCGGGGGGTGGAGCCCCTCTGGAAACACCATATATTTT. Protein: CASSGGWSPSGNTIYF.